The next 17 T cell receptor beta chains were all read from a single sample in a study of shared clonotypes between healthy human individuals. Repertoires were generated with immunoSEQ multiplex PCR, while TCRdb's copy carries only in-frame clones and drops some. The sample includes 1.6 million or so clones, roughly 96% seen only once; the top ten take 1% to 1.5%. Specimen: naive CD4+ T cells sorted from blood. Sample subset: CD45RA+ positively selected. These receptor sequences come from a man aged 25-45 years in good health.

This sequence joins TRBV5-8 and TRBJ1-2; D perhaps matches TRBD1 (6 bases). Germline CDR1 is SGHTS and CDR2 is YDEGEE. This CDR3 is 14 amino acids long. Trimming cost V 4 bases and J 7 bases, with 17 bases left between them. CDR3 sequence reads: CASSPLRGVAGYTF. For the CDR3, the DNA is TGTGCCAGCAGCCCACTAAGGGGGGTTGCTGGCTACACCTTC.

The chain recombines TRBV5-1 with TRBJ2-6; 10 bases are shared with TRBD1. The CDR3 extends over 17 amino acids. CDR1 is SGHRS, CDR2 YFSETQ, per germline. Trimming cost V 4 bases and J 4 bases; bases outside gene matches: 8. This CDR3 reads CASSLGQGGAGANVLTF. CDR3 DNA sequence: TGCGCCAGCAGCCTCGGACAGGGGGGAGCCGGGGCCAACGTCCTGACTTTC.

CDR3 bases: TGCAGCGTTGAATCCGTAAGCGGATACTCCTACAATGAGCAGTTCTTC. This translates into CSVESVSGYSYNEQFF. The rearrangement links TRBV29-1 to TRBJ2-1; D is perhaps TRBD2 (5 bases). The CDR3 totals 16 residues. Germline V gene lookup returns CDR1 SQVTM and CDR2 ANQGSEA. Trimming left V 2 bases short and J 0 bases short, with 14 bases between.

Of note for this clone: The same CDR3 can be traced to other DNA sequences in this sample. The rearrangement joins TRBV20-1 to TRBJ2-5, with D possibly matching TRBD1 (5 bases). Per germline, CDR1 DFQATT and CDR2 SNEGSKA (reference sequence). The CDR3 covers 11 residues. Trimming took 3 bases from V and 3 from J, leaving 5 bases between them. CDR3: CSASREETQYF. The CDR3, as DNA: TGCAGTGCTAGCAGGGAAGAGACCCAGTACTTC.

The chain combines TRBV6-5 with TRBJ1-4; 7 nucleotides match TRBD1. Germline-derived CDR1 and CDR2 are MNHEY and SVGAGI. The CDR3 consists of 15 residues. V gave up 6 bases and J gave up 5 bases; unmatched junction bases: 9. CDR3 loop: CASRPRTGPNEKLFF. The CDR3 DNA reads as TGTGCCAGCAGACCCCGGACAGGACCGAATGAAAAACTGTTTTTT.

In nucleotides, the CDR3 is TGCAGCGTTGTGCTTGTCCGCGGCACAGATACGCAGTATTTT. It translates to CSVVLVRGTDTQYF. The V and J genes are TRBV29-1 and TRBJ2-3; D gene uncertain. V shed 4 bases and J shed 1 base, with 12 bases lying between them. CDR1 and CDR2 from the germline V gene are SQVTM and ANQGSEA. The CDR3 length is 14 residues.

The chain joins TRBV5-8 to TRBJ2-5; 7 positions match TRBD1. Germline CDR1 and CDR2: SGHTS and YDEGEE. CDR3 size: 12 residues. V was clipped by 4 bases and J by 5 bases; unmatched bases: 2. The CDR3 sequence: CASSPQGETQYF. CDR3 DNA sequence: TGTGCCAGCAGCCCACAGGGGGAGACCCAGTACTTC.

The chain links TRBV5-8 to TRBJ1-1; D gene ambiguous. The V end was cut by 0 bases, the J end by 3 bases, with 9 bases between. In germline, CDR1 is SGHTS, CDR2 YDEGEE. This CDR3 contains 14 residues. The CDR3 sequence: CASSLGNSDTEAFF. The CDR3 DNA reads TGTGCCAGCAGCTTGGGTAACTCGGACACTGAAGCTTTCTTT.

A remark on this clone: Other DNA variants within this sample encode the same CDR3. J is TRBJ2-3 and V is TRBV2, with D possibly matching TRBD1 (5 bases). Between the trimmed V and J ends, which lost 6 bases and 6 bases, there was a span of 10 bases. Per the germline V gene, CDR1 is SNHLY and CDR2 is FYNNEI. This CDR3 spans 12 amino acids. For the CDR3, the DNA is TGTGCCAGCAGCGCGGACACCGATACGCAGTATTTT. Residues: CASSADTDTQYF.

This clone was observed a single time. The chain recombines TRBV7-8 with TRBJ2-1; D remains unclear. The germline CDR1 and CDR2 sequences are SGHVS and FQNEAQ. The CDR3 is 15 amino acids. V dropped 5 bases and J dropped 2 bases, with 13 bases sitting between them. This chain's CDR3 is CASSPSTGTYNEQFF. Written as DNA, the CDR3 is TGTGCCAGCAGCCCCTCGACTGGAACCTACAATGAGCAGTTCTTC.

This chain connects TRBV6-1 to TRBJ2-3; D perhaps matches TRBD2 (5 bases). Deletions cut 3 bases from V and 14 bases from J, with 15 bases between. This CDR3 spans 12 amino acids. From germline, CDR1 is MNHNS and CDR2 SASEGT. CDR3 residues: CASSDLNRGLYF. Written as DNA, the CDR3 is TGTGCCAGCAGTGATTTGAACCGAGGGCTGTATTTT.

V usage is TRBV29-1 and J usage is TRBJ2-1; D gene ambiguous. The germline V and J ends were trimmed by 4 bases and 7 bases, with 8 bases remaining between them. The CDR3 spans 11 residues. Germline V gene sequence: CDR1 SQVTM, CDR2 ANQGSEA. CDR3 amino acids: CSVGARNEQFF. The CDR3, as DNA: TGCAGCGTTGGGGCTAGAAATGAGCAGTTCTTC.

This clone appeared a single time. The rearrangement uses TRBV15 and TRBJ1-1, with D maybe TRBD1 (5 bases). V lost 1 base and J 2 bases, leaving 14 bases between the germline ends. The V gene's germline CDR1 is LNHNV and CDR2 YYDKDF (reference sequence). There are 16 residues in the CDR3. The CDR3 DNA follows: TGTGCCACCAGCAGAGGGGCAGGGACGGGAAACACTGAAGCTTTCTTT. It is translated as CATSRGAGTGNTEAFF.

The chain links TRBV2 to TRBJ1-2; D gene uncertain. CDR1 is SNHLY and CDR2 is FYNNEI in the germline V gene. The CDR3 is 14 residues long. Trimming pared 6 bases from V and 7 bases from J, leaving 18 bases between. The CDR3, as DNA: TGTGCCAGCAGCGTCCAGGAAATTTCGGGTGGCTACACCTTC. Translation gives CASSVQEISGGYTF. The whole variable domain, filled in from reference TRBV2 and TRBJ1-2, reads EPEVTQTPSHQVTQMGQEVILRCVPISNHLYFYWYRQILGQKVEFLVSFYNNEISEKSEIFDDQFSVERPDGSNFTLKIRSTKLEDSAMYFCASSVQEISGGYTFGSGTRLTVV.

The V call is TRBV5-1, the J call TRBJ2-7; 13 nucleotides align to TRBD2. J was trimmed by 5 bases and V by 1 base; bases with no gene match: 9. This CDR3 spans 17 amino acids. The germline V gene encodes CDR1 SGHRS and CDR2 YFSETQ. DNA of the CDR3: TGCGCCAGCAGCTTGTGGACTAGCGGGAGTCCGAGGCACGAGCAGTACTTC. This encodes CASSLWTSGSPRHEQYF.

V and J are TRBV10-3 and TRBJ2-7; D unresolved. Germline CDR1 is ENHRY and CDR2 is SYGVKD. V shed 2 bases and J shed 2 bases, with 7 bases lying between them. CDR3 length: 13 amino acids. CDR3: CAISEGPAYEQYF. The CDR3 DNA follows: TGTGCCATCAGTGAGGGGCCCGCCTACGAGCAGTACTTC.

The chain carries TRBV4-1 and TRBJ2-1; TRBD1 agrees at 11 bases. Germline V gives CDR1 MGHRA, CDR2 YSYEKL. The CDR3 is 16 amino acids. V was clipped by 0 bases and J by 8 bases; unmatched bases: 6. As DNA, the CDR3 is TGCGCCAGCAGCCAAGATGGGACAGGGGGGCTTGATGAGCAGTTCTTC. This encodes CASSQDGTGGLDEQFF.